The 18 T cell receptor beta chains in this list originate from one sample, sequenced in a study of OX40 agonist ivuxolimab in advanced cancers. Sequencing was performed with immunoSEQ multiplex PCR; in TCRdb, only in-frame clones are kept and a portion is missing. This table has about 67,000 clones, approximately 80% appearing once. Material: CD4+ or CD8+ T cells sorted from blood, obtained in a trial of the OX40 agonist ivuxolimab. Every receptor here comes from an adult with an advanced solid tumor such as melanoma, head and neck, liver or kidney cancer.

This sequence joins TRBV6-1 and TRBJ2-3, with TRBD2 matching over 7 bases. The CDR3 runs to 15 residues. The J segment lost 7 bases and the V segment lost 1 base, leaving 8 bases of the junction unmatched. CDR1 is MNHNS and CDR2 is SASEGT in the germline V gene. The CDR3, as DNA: TGTGCCAGCAGTGAAGAATGGCGGGGAGGGAATACGCAGTATTTT. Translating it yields CASSEEWRGGNTQYF.

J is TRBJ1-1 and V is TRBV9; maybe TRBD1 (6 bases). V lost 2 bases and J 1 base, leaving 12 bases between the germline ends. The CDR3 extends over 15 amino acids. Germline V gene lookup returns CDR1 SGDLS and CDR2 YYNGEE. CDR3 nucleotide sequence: TGTGCCAGCAGCGTCGGGACAATAGGGAACACTGAAGCTTTCTTT. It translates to CASSVGTIGNTEAFF.

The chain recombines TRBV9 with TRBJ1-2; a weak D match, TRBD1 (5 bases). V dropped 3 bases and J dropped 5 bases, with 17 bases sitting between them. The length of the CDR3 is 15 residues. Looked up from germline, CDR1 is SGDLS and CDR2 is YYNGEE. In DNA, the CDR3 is TGTGCCAGCAGCGCAGGTGTGGGGGGAGGGTATGGCTACACCTTC. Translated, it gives CASSAGVGGGYGYTF.

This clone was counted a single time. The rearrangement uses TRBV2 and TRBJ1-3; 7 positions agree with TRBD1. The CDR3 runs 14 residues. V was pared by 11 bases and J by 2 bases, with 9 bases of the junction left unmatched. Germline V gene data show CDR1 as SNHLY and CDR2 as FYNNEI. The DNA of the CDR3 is TGTGCCGGCTCAGACAGGGTCGCTGGAAACACCATATATTTT. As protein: CAGSDRVAGNTIYF.

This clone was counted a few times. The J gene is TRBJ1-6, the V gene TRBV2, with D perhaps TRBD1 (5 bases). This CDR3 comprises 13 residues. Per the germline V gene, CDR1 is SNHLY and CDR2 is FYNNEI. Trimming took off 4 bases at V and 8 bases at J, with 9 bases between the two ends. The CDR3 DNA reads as TGTGCCAGCAGTGTGACAGCCCATTCACCCCTCCACTTT. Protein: CASSVTAHSPLHF.

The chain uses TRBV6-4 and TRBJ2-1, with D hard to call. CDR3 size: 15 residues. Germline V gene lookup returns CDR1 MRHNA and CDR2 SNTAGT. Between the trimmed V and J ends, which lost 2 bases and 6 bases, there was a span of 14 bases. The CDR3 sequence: CASSDRQRETNEQFF. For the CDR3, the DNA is TGTGCCAGCAGTGACAGGCAGAGAGAAACCAATGAGCAGTTCTTC.

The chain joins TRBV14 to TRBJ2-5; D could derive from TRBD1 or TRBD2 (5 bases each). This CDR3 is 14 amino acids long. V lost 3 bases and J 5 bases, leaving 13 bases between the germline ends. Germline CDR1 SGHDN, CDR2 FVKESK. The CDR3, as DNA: TGTGCCAGCAGCCAGTTGTCCGGGACGGAGACCCAGTACTTC. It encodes CASSQLSGTETQYF.

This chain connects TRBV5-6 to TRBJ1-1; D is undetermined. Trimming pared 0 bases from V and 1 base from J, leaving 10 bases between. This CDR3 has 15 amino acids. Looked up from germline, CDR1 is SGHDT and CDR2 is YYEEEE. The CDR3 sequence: CASSLDDRTNTEAFF. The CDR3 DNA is TGTGCCAGCAGCTTGGATGATAGGACGAACACTGAAGCTTTCTTT.

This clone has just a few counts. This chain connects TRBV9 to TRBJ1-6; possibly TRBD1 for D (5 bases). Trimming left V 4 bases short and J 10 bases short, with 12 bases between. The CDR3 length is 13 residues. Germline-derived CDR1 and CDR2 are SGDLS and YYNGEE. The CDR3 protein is CASSPHQGSPLHF. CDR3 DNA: TGTGCCAGCAGCCCCCACCAGGGCTCACCCCTCCACTTT.

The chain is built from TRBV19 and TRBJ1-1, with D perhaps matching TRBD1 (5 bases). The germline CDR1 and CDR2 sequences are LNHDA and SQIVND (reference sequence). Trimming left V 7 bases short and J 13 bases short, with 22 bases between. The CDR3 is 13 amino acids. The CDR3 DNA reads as TGTGCCAGTAAAGGGACTTACTTTGACGTCGATTTCTTT. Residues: CASKGTYFDVDFF.

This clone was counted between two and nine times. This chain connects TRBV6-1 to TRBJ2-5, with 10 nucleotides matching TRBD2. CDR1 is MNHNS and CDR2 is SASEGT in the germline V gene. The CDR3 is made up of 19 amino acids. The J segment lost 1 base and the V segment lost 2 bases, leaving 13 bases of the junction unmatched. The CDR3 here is CASSEHPPLAGASQETQYF. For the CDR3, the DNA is TGTGCCAGCAGTGAACACCCCCCTCTAGCGGGGGCTTCCCAAGAGACCCAGTACTTC.

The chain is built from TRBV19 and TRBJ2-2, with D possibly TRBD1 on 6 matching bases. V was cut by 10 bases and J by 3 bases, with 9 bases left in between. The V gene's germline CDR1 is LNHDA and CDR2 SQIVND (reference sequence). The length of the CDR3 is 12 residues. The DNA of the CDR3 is TGTGCCACCCCAGGGGACACCGGGGAGCTGTTTTTT. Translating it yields CATPGDTGELFF.

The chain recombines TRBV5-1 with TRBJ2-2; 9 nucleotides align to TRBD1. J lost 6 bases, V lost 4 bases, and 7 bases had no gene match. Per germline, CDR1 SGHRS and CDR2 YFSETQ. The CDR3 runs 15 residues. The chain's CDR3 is CASSKDRGSAGELFF. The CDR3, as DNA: TGCGCCAGCAGCAAGGACAGGGGAAGCGCCGGGGAGCTGTTTTTT.

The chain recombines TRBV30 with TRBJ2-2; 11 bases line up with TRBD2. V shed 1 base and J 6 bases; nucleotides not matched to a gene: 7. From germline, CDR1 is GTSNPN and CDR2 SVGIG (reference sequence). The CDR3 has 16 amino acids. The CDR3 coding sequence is TGTGCCTGGAGTGGCTTAGCGGGAGGGCTCGCCGGGGAGCTGTTTTTT. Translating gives CAWSGLAGGLAGELFF.

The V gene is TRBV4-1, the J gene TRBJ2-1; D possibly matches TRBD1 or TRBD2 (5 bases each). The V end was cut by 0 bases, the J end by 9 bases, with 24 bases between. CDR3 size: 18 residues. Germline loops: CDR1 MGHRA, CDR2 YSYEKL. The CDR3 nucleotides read TGCGCCAGCAGCCAAGATATGGGGTTTGGGGACCCGAAGGGTGAGCAGTTCTTC. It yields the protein CASSQDMGFGDPKGEQFF.

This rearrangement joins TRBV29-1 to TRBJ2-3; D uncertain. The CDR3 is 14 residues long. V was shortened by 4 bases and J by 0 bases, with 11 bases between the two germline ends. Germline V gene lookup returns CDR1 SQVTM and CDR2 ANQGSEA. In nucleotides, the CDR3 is TGCAGCGTTGTGCCCCGTGTGAGCACAGATACGCAGTATTTT. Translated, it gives CSVVPRVSTDTQYF.

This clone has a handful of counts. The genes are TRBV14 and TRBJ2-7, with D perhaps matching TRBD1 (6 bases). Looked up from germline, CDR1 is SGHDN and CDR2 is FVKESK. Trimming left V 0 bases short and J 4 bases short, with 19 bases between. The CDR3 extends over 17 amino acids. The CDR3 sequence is CASSQDSPTGTRYEQYF. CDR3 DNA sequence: TGTGCCAGCAGCCAAGATTCTCCAACAGGGACGCGGTACGAGCAGTACTTC.

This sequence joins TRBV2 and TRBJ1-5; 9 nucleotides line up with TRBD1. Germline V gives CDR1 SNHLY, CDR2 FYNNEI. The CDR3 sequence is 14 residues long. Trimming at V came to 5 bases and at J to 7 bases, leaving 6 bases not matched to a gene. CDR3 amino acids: CASSPGTGRQPQHF. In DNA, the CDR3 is TGTGCCAGCAGTCCCGGGACAGGGAGACAGCCCCAGCATTTT. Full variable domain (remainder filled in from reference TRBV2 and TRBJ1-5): EPEVTQTPSHQVTQMGQEVILRCVPISNHLYFYWYRQILGQKVEFLVSFYNNEISEKSEIFDDQFSVERPDGSNFTLKIRSTKLEDSAMYFCASSPGTGRQPQHFGDGTRLSIL.